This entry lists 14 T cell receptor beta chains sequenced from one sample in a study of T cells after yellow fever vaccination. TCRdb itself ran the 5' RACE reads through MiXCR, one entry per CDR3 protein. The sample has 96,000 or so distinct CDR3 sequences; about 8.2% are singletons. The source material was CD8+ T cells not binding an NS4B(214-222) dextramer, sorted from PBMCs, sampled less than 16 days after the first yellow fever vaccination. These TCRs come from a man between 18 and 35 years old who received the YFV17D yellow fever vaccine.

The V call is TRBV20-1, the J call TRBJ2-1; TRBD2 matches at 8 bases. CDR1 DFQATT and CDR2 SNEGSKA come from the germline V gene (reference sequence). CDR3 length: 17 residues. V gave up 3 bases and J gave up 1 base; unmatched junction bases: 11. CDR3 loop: CSASRGGPGESYNEQFF. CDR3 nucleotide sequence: TGCAGTGCTAGTCGGGGGGGCCCGGGGGAGTCCTACAATGAGCAGTTCTTC.

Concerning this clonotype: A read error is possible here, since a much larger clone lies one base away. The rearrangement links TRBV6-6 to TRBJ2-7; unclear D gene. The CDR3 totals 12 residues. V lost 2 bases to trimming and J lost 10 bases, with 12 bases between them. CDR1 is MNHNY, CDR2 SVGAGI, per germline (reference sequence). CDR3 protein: CASSYGVGDQYV. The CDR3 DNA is TGTGCCAGCAGTTACGGGGTTGGCGATCAGTACGTC.

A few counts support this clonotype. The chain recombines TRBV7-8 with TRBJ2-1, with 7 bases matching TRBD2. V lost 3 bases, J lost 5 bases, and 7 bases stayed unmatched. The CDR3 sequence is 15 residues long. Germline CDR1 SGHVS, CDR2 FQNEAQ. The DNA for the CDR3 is TGTGCCAGCAGCTTCCGGACGGGGGGACACAATGAGCAGTTCTTC. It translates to CASSFRTGGHNEQFF.

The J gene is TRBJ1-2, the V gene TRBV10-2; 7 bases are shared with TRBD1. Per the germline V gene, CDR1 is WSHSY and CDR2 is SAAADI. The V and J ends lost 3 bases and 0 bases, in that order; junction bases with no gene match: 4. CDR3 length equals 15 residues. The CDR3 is CASSDSGGTNYGYTF. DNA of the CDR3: TGCGCCAGCAGTGATTCAGGGGGGACTAACTATGGCTACACCTTC.

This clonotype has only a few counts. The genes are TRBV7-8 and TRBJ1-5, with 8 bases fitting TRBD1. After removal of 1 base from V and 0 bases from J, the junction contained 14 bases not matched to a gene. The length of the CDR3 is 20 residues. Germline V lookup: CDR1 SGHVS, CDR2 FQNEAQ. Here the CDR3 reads CASSLESQGAREGSNQPQHF. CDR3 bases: TGTGCCAGCAGCTTAGAATCCCAGGGGGCTAGAGAGGGTAGCAATCAGCCCCAGCATTTT.

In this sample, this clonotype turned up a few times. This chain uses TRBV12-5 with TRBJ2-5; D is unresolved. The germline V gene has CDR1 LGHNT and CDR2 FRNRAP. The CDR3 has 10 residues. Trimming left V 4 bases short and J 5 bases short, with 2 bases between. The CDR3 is CASGWETQYF. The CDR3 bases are TGTGCTAGTGGTTGGGAGACCCAGTACTTC. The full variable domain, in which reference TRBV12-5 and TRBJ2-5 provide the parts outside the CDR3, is DARVTQTPRHKVTEMGQEVTMRCQPILGHNTVFWYRQTMMQGLELLAYFRNRAPLDDSGMPKDRFSAEMPDATLATLKIQPSEPRDSAVYFCASGWETQYFGPGTRLLVL.

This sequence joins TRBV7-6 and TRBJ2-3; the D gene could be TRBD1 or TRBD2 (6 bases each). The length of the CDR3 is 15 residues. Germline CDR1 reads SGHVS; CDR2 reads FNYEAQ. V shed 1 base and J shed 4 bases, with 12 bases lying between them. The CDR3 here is CASSLDRDFPDTQYF. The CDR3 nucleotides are TGTGCCAGCAGCTTAGACAGGGACTTTCCAGATACGCAGTATTTT.

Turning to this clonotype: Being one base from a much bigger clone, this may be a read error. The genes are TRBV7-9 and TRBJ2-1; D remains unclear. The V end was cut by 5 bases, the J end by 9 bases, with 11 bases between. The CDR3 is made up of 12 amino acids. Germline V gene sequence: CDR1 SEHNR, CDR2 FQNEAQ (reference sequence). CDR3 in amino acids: CASSATQSEQFF. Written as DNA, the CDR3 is TGTGCCAGCAGCGCAACACAGTCTGAGCAGTTCTTC.

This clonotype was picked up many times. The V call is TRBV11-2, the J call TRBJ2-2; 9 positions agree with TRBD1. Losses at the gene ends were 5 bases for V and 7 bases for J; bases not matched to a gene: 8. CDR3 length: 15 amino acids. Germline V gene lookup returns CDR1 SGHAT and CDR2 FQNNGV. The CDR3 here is CASSRTGEGNGELFF. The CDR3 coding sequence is TGTGCCAGCAGCCGGACAGGGGAGGGTAACGGGGAGCTGTTTTTT.

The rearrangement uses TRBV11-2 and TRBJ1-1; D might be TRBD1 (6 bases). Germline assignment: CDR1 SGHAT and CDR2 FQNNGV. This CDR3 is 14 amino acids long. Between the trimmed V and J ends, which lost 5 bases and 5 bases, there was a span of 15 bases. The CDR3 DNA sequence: TGTGCCAGCAGCCCGTCAGGGGTGTGGACTGAAGCTTTCTTT. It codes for CASSPSGVWTEAFF.

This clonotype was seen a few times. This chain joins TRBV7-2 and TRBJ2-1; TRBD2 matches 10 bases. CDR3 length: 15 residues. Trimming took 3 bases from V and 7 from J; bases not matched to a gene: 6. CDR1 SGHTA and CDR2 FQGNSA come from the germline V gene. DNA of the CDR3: TGTGCCAGCAGCTTGGCGGGACTAGCGTTGAATGAGCAGTTCTTC. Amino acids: CASSLAGLALNEQFF.

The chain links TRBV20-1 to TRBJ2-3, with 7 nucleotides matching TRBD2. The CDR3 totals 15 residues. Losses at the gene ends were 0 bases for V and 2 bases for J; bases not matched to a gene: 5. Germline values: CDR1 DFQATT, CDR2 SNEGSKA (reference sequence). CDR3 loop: CSARDWRGNTDTQYF. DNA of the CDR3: TGCAGTGCTAGAGATTGGCGGGGGAACACAGATACGCAGTATTTT.

CDR3 nucleotides: TGTGCCAGCAGACGAGGGACCTACAATGAGCAGTTCTTC. It specifies CASRRGTYNEQFF. This sequence joins TRBV12-3 or TRBV12-4 and TRBJ2-1; D is possibly TRBD2 (5 bases). Trimming stripped 6 bases from V and 2 bases from J, with 8 bases between. The CDR3 has 13 amino acids.

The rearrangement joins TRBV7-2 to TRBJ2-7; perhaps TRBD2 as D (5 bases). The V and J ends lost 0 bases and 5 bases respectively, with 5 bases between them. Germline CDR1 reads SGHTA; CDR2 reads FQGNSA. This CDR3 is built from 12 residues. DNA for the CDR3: TGTGCCAGCAGCTTAGCGAGGGACGAGCAGTACTTC. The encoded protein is CASSLARDEQYF.